The 22 T cell receptor beta chains in this list originate from one sample, sequenced in a study of identical twins. TCRdb redid the calling of the 5' RACE reads with MiXCR, one entry per CDR3 protein. The repertoire holds about 690,000 distinct CDR3 sequences, with over 5% as singletons. The sample taken for sequencing was naive T cells sorted from blood. The source is a man aged 18 to 30 in good health.

This clonotype has ten or more counts. The chain combines TRBV4-1 with TRBJ2-5; D is undetermined. Trimming removed 2 bases from V and 0 bases from J, with 10 bases in between. Per germline, CDR1 MGHRA and CDR2 YSYEKL. This CDR3 has 15 amino acids. In nucleotides, the CDR3 is TGCGCCAGCAGCCAAATAGGGCTTTACCAAGAGACCCAGTACTTC. Translated, it gives CASSQIGLYQETQYF.

The chain employs TRBV29-1 and TRBJ1-4; maybe TRBD1 (6 bases). The CDR3 runs 14 residues. Germline loops: CDR1 SQVTM, CDR2 ANQGSEA. The V and J ends lost 4 bases and 3 bases respectively, with 12 bases between them. CDR3 residues: CSVGAGHSNEKLFF. The CDR3, as DNA: TGCAGCGTTGGGGCGGGACATTCTAATGAAAAACTGTTTTTT.

The sample holds a few counts of this clonotype. J is TRBJ1-1 and V is TRBV29-1; D is undetermined. V lost 6 bases and J 0 bases, leaving 17 bases between the germline ends. Looked up from germline, CDR1 is SQVTM and CDR2 is ANQGSEA. The CDR3 runs 15 residues. CDR3 DNA: TGCAGCGTCTGTCAAAAGGCGGCCATGAACACTGAAGCTTTCTTT. Translated: CSVCQKAAMNTEAFF.

This chain joins TRBV6-5 and TRBJ2-5; D is uncertain. The germline gives CDR1 MNHEY, CDR2 SVGAGI. This CDR3 spans 14 amino acids. V was trimmed by 2 bases and J by 3 bases, leaving 10 bases between them. The CDR3 DNA is TGTGCCAGCAGTTACACTTTTGGAGAAGAGACCCAGTACTTC. Protein sequence: CASSYTFGEETQYF.

Only a few counts were recorded for this clonotype. The chain has TRBV6-2 or TRBV6-3 and TRBJ2-4, with no clear D. V was shortened by 8 bases and J by 7 bases, with 15 bases between the two germline ends. This CDR3 contains 13 residues. CDR1 and CDR2 (germline): MNHEY, SVGEGT. The CDR3 nucleotides read TGTGCCAGCGAGGCTAGGTCTAGGAACATTCAGTACTTC. Protein product: CASEARSRNIQYF.

This chain uses TRBV10-3 with TRBJ2-1, with TRBD2 as a possible D gene (6 bases). CDR1 is ENHRY and CDR2 is SYGVKD in the germline V gene. The V end was cut by 9 bases, the J end by 8 bases, with 11 bases between. The CDR3 length is 11 residues. The CDR3 is CAIGTGDEQFF. Here the CDR3 DNA reads TGTGCCATAGGAACGGGGGATGAGCAGTTCTTC.

This clonotype was seen at least ten times. This chain joins TRBV4-1 and TRBJ1-1; weak D call: TRBD1 (5 bases). Trimming took off 1 base at V and 5 bases at J, with 14 bases between the two ends. The CDR3 loop spans 15 amino acids. Germline loops: CDR1 MGHRA, CDR2 YSYEKL. The DNA for the CDR3 is TGCGCCAGCAGCCAAGTAGGGGTAACAGGAACTGAAGCTTTCTTT. This gives the protein CASSQVGVTGTEAFF.

This clonotype was picked up many times. CDR3: CASSLGGAPGYYNEQFF. The CDR3, as DNA: TGCGCCAGCAGCTTGGGTGGGGCCCCGGGGTACTACAATGAGCAGTTCTTC. The V call is TRBV5-1, the J call TRBJ2-1, with D possibly being TRBD1 or TRBD2 (5 bases each). V dropped 0 bases and J dropped 3 bases, with 16 bases sitting between them. CDR3 length equals 17 residues. Germline CDR1 reads SGHRS; CDR2 reads YFSETQ.

This clonotype was recorded at least ten times. The J gene is TRBJ2-5, the V gene TRBV4-2, with a possible D match to TRBD1 (6 bases). V was shortened by 5 bases and J by 4 bases, with 17 bases between the two germline ends. CDR3 length: 15 residues. Germline V CDR1 and CDR2: LGHNA, YNFKEQ. The CDR3 sequence: CASSSPGQPGETQYF. The CDR3 DNA follows: TGTGCCAGCAGCAGCCCGGGACAACCGGGAGAGACCCAGTACTTC.

This clonotype has only a few counts. This sequence joins TRBV12-3 or TRBV12-4 and TRBJ2-1, with 11 bases matching TRBD2. V lost 7 bases, J lost 9 bases, and 11 bases stayed unmatched. The CDR3 sequence is 15 residues long. CDR3 bases: TGTGCCAGCATCAATAGCGGGAGGGCCAATGGTGAGCAGTTCTTC. Translated, it gives CASINSGRANGEQFF.

There are many counts of this clonotype. The chain couples TRBV7-3 to TRBJ2-2, with D hard to call. The CDR3 runs to 17 residues. V dropped 5 bases and J dropped 8 bases, with 24 bases sitting between them. Germline values: CDR1 SGHTA, CDR2 FQGTGA. Here the CDR3 DNA reads TGTGCCAGCAGCCGATGGCAGCTAAGTCCCCTTTGGGGGGAGCTGTTTTTT. Encoded protein: CASSRWQLSPLWGELFF.

The chain has TRBV7-7 and TRBJ2-3; D unresolved. Per the germline V gene, CDR1 is SSHAT and CDR2 is FNYEAQ (reference sequence). The CDR3 spans 16 residues. Trimming removed 5 bases from V and 0 bases from J, with 15 bases in between. CDR3 in DNA: TGTGCCAGCAGCCAGGTGGGAAGGGTTAGCACAGATACGCAGTATTTT. Translation: CASSQVGRVSTDTQYF.

For this clonotype: It may be a read error: a sequence one base away is much more abundant. The conserved phenylalanine or tryptophan is not found at the CDR3 terminus, so this likely reflects a read error. The chain combines TRBV20-1 with TRBJ2-3; 11 bases line up with TRBD2. This CDR3 contains 17 residues. From germline, CDR1 is DFQATT and CDR2 SNEGSKA (reference sequence). Unmatched junction bases numbered 10, after V lost 5 bases and J lost 0 bases. The CDR3 reads CSAFLLAGGSSTDTQYY. Here the CDR3 DNA reads TGCAGTGCTTTCCTTCTAGCGGGAGGTTCTAGCACAGATACGCAGTATTAT.

This clonotype was seen many times. The V and J genes are TRBV11-3 and TRBJ2-1; TRBD2 matches at 12 bases. CDR3 length: 15 amino acids. After removal of 8 bases from V and 4 bases from J, the junction contained 6 bases not matched to a gene. The germline V gene encodes CDR1 SGHNT and CDR2 YENEEA. CDR3 sequence reads: CASGLAGGKYNEQFF. CDR3 nucleotide sequence: TGTGCCAGCGGTCTAGCGGGAGGGAAATACAATGAGCAGTTCTTC.

This clonotype showed up many times. The chain employs TRBV7-9 and TRBJ2-1; TRBD1 matches at 9 bases. This CDR3 comprises 16 residues. With 5 bases clipped from V and 0 bases from J, the junction kept 5 bases outside the gene matches. Germline V gene sequence: CDR1 SEHNR, CDR2 FQNEAQ (reference sequence). DNA for the CDR3: TGTGCCAGCAGCCATGGGACAGGGAGCTCCTACAATGAGCAGTTCTTC. It translates to CASSHGTGSSYNEQFF.

In its sample, this clonotype was seen a few times. This chain connects TRBV15 to TRBJ2-4; the match to TRBD1 covers 10 bases. Germline-derived CDR1 and CDR2 are LNHNV and YYDKDF (reference sequence). CDR3 length: 17 amino acids. Trimming cost V 0 bases and J 4 bases; bases outside gene matches: 6. CDR3 nucleotides: TGTGCCACCAGCAGAGATGGACAGGGGGGTTGGAAAAACATTCAGTACTTC. Translating it yields CATSRDGQGGWKNIQYF.

This clonotype was picked up a small number of times. The chain couples TRBV28 to TRBJ2-7; TRBD1 matches 9 bases. The CDR3 contains 12 residues. The V and J ends lost 6 bases and 6 bases, in that order; junction bases with no gene match: 3. Germline lookup yields CDR1 MDHEN and CDR2 SYDVKM. In DNA form, the CDR3 reads TGTGCCAGCAGGGGACAGGGCAGCGAGCAGTACTTC. Its translation is CASRGQGSEQYF. Drawing the rest from reference TRBV28 and TRBJ2-7, the complete variable domain is DVKVTQSSRYLVKRTGEKVFLECVQDMDHENMFWYRQDPGLGLRLIYFSYDVKMKEKGDIPEGYSVSREKKERFSLILESASTNQTSMYLCASRGQGSEQYFGPGTRLTVT.

This clonotype was observed at least ten times. The rearrangement links TRBV20-1 to TRBJ2-1; TRBD1 or TRBD2 may be the D gene (6 bases each). V was shortened by 6 bases and J by 5 bases, with 20 bases between the two germline ends. Germline V CDR1 and CDR2: DFQATT, SNEGSKA (reference sequence). The CDR3 spans 15 residues. CDR3: CSAGALGGVDNEQFF. The CDR3 coding sequence is TGCAGTGCCGGTGCCCTCGGGGGCGTTGACAATGAGCAGTTCTTC.

This clonotype was seen repeatedly, ten times or more. The V gene is TRBV7-9, the J gene TRBJ1-2; a possible D gene is TRBD1 (5 bases). Germline V gives CDR1 SEHNR, CDR2 FQNEAQ (reference sequence). The length of the CDR3 is 14 residues. Trimming took 5 bases from V and 4 from J, leaving 14 bases between them. The CDR3 is CASSLDSFPYGYTF. The CDR3 DNA reads TGTGCCAGCAGCCTTGACAGTTTCCCCTATGGCTACACCTTC.

The table lists this clonotype with a few counts. The chain couples TRBV12-3 or TRBV12-4 to TRBJ2-7; D ambiguous. The CDR3 has 12 amino acids. V lost 6 bases and J lost 5, with 11 bases in between. The CDR3 spells CASSRSGDEQYV. Here the CDR3 DNA reads TGTGCCAGCAGCCGGTCTGGGGACGAGCAGTACGTC.

This clonotype was observed a handful of times. An end of the junction does not agree with germline; a read error may underlie this. For the CDR3, the DNA is TGTGCCAGCAGCCTAGCGAGGAGACCCTACAATGAGCAGTTCTTC. As protein: CASSLARRPYNEQFF. The chain has TRBV7-2 and TRBJ2-1; possibly TRBD2 for D (6 bases). This CDR3 spans 15 amino acids. Germline assignment: CDR1 SGHTA and CDR2 FQGNSA.

The sample holds a few counts of this clonotype. The chain joins TRBV30 to TRBJ1-5; D uncertain. V was shortened by 2 bases and J by 4 bases, with 12 bases between the two germline ends. The germline CDR1 and CDR2 sequences are GTSNPN and SVGIG (reference sequence). The CDR3 runs to 14 residues. CDR3 coding DNA: TGTGCCTGGAGTTCGGGCATCGGGAATCAGCCCCAGCATTTT. Protein product: CAWSSGIGNQPQHF.